Shown below are 8 T cell receptor beta chains from a single sample sequenced in a study of T-cell reconstitution after alpha-beta-depleted transplantation in children. Unique molecular identifiers were used to barcode this TCRbeta library. TCRdb called the PCR reads again in MiXCR, with one record for every CDR3 protein. The sample shows 95,000 to 150,000 distinct CDR3 sequences, 23% of them seen only once. The specimen was PBMCs, mostly from graft donor cells, collected 180 days after TCRalphabeta/CD19-depleted stem cell transplant. The receptors derive from a male patient aged 2-15 years who had a stem cell transplant for chronic granulomatous disease, so the T cells may come from the graft donor.

The chain employs TRBV29-1 and TRBJ1-2, with TRBD1 matching 9 bases. V was clipped by 3 bases and J by 4 bases; unmatched bases: 9. The germline CDR1 and CDR2 sequences are SQVTM and ANQGSEA. CDR3 length: 15 residues. In DNA form, the CDR3 reads TGCAGCGTTGAGAGCCGGGACAGGGAACTCTATGGCTACACCTTC. It translates to CSVESRDRELYGYTF.

This clonotype was observed a handful of times. The J gene is TRBJ2-2, the V gene TRBV20-1, with D perhaps TRBD2 (5 bases). The germline V gene has CDR1 DFQATT and CDR2 SNEGSKA (reference sequence). Trimming removed 6 bases at V and 2 bases at J, with 22 bases between. This CDR3 region has 17 residues. The chain's CDR3 is CSATSGLGGGNTGELFF. CDR3 in DNA: TGCAGTGCCACGAGCGGCCTCGGTGGAGGAAACACCGGGGAGCTGTTTTTT.

J is TRBJ1-2 and V is TRBV5-1, with no clear D. This CDR3 has 14 amino acids. V was trimmed by 1 base and J by 2 bases, leaving 9 bases between them. Germline assignment: CDR1 SGHRS and CDR2 YFSETQ. CDR3 in amino acids: CASSLSQSNYGYTF. The DNA for the CDR3 is TGCGCCAGCAGCTTGTCACAGTCCAACTATGGCTACACCTTC.

This clonotype is termed medium-sized. This chain links TRBV27 with TRBJ1-1; unclear D gene. Germline V gene data show CDR1 as MNHEY and CDR2 as SMNVEV (reference sequence). The V gene lost 6 bases and the J gene lost 2 bases, with 19 bases spanning the gap. The CDR3 contains 16 residues. The CDR3 here is CASSPSRRDGNTEAFF. For the CDR3, the DNA is TGTGCCAGCAGCCCGTCGAGGAGGGATGGTAACACTGAAGCTTTCTTT.

At least ten counts were recorded for this clonotype. In DNA form, the CDR3 reads TGCAGTGCTAGTCTTGACAGACCCTACGAGCAGTACTTC. Translating gives CSASLDRPYEQYF. The chain has TRBV20-1 and TRBJ2-7, with D possibly TRBD1 on 5 matching bases. Germline CDR1 reads DFQATT; CDR2 reads SNEGSKA (reference sequence). V was cut by 3 bases and J by 2 bases, with 11 bases left in between. The length of the CDR3 is 13 residues.

This clonotype has a count of ten or more. This chain connects TRBV6-5 to TRBJ2-5, with 8 bases aligning to TRBD2. CDR3 length: 15 residues. CDR1 and CDR2 from the germline V gene are MNHEY and SVGAGI. With 0 bases clipped from V and 5 bases from J, the junction kept 5 bases outside the gene matches. DNA for the CDR3: TGTGCCAGCAGTTACTCGAGGACTAGCAAGGAGACCCAGTACTTC. The encoded protein is CASSYSRTSKETQYF.

This clonotype was observed a handful of times. This chain connects TRBV7-8 to TRBJ2-5; D is uncertain. Trimming took off 3 bases at V and 8 bases at J, with 10 bases between the two ends. Germline V gene data show CDR1 as SGHVS and CDR2 as FQNEAQ. This CDR3 is 12 amino acids long. CDR3 sequence (DNA): TGTGCCAGCAGCTTTCTGTCCCATACCCAGTACTTC. Amino acid sequence: CASSFLSHTQYF.

The genes are TRBV7-2 and TRBJ2-6, with D possibly matching TRBD1 (5 bases). The CDR3 is 14 residues long. Germline V gene data show CDR1 as SGHTA and CDR2 as FQGNSA. V lost 5 bases to trimming and J lost 1 base, with 6 bases between them. Here the CDR3 DNA reads TGTGCCAGCAGCCCAGGGTCTGGGGCCAACGTCCTGACTTTC. Its protein product is CASSPGSGANVLTF.